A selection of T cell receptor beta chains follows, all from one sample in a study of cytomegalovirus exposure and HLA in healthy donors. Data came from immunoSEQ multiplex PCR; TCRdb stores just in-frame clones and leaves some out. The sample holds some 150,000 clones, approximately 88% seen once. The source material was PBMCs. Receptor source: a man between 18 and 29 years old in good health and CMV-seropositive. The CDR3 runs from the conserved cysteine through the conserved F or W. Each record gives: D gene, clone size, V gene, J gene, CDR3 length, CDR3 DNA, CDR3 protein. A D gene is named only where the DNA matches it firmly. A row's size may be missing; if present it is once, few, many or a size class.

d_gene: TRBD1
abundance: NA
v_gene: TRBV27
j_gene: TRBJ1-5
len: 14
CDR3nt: TGTGCCAGCAGCCGGGACAGGGCGAATCGGCCCCAGCATTTT
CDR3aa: CASSRDRANRPQHF

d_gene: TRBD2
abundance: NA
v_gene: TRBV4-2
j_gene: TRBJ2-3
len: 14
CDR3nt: TGTGCCAGCAACGAGGGAGGGGTTGCAGATACGCAGTATTTT
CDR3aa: CASNEGGVADTQYF

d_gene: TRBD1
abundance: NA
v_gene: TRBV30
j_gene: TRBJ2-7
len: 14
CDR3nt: TGTGCCTGGAGTACCGGGACAGGCTCCTACGAGCAGTACTTC
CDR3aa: CAWSTGTGSYEQYF

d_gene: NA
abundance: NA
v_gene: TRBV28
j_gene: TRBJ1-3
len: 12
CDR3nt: TGTGCCAGCACGGGCTCTGGAAACACCATATATTTT
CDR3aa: CASTGSGNTIYF

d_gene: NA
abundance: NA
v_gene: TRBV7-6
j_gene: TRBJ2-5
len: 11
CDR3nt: TGTGCCAGCAGCTCCGTGGAGACCCAGTACTTC
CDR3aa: CASSSVETQYF

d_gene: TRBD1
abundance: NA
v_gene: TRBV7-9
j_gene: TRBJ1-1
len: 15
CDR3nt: TGTGCCAGCAGCTTGACAGGGGATGGGGACACTGAAGCTTTCTTT
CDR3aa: CASSLTGDGDTEAFF

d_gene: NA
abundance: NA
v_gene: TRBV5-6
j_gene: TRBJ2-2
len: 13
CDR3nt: TGTGCCAGCAGCTTGAGGTGGGCAGGAGGGCTGTTTTTT
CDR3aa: CASSLRWAGGLFF

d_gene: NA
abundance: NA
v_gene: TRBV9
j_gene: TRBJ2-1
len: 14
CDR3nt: TGTGCCAGCAGCGTAGTGGGGACTGCCAATGAGCAGTTCTTC
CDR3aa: CASSVVGTANEQFF

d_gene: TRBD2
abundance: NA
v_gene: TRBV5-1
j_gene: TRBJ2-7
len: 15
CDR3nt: TGCGCCAGCGGTAATAAGCGGGGGGGCCGAAACGAGCAGTACTTC
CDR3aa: CASGNKRGGRNEQYF

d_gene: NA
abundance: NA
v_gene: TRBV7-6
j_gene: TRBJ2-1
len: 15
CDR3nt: TGTGCCAGCAGCTTAGCGGCTAGCGAGAACAATGAGCAGTTCTTC
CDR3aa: CASSLAASENNEQFF

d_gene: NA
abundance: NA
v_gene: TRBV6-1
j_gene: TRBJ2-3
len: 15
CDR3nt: TGTGCCACCCGAACCGGGACCACAGGGACAGATACGCAGTATTTT
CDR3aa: CATRTGTTGTDTQYF

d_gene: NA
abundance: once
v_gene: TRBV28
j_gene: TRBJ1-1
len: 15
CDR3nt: TGTGCCAGCAGCTATACCCTAGGGGGGAACACTGAAGCTTTCTTT
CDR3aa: CASSYTLGGNTEAFF

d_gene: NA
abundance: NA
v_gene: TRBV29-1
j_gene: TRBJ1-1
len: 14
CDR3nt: TGCAGCGTTGCGGGACGGGAGGGTGGGACTGAAGCTTTCTTT
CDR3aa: CSVAGREGGTEAFF

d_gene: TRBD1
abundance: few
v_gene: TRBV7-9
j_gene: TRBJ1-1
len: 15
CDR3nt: TGTGCCAGCAGCGTCGGACAGGGACCTAACTCTGAAGCTTTCTTT
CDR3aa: CASSVGQGPNSEAFF

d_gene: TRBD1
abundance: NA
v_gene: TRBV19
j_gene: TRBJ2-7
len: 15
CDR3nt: TGTGCCAGTAGCTCAGGGGGCTCCAAAACCTACGAGCAGTACTTC
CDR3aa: CASSSGGSKTYEQYF

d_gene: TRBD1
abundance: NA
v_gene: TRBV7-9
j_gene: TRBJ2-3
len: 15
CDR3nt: TGTGCCAGCAGCTTAGAGGGGACAGGGATAGATACGCAGTATTTT
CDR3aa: CASSLEGTGIDTQYF

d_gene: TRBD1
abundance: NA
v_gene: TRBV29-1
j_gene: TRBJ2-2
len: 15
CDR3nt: TGCAGCGTAACGAGTCTGGACAGGGGTACCGGGGAGCTGTTTTTT
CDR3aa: CSVTSLDRGTGELFF

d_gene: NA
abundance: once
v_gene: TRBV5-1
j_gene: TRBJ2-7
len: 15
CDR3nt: TGCGCCAGCAGCTTGGACGGCGGAAGCTCCTACGAGCAGTACTTC
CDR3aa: CASSLDGGSSYEQYF

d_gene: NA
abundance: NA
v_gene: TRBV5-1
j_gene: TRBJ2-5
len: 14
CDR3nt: TGCGCCAGCAGGTCCACGGGAACCCAAGAGACCCAGTACTTC
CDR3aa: CASRSTGTQETQYF

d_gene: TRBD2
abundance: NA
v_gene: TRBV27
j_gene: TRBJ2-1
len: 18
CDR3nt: TGTGCCAGCAGGCCCGGGACTAGCGGGGGGTCCTCCTACAATGAGCAGTTCTTC
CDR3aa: CASRPGTSGGSSYNEQFF